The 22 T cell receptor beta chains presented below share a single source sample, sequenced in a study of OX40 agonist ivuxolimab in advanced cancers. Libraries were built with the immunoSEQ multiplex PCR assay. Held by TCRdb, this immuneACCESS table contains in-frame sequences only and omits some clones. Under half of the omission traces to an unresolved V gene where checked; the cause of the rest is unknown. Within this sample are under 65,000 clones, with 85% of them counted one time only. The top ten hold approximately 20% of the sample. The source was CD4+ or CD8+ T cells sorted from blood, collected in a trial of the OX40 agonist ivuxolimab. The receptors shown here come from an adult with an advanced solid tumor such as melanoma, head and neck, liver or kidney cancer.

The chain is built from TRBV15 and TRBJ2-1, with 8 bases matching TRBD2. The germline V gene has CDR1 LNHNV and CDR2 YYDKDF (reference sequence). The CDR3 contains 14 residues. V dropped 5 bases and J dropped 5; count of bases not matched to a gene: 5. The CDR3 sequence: CATSVAGLNNEQFF. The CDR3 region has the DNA TGTGCCACCAGCGTAGCGGGGTTAAACAATGAGCAGTTCTTC.

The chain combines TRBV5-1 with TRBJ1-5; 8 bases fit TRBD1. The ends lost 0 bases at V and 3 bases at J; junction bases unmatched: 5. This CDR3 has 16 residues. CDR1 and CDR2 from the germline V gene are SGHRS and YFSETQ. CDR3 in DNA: TGCGCCAGCAGCTTGGGATCAGGGGGCTCCAATCAGCCCCAGCATTTT. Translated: CASSLGSGGSNQPQHF.

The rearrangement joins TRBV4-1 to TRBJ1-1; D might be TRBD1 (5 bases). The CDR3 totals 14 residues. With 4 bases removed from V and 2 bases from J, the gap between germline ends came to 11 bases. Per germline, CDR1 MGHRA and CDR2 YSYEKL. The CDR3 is CASSLTRENTEAFF. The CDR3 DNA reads TGCGCCAGCAGCCTCACCAGGGAAAACACTGAAGCTTTCTTT.

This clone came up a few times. DNA for the CDR3: TGTGCCAGCAGGAGGGGGGAGCTGTTTTTT. Its translation: CASRRGELFF. The V call is TRBV6-1, the J call TRBJ2-2; D is ambiguous. Germline V lookup: CDR1 MNHNS, CDR2 SASEGT. Trimming took off 6 bases at V and 8 bases at J, with 4 bases between the two ends. The CDR3 is 10 amino acids.

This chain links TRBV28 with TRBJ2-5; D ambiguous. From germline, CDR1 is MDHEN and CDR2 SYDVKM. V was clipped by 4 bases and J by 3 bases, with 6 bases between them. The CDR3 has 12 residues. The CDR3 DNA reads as TGTGCCAGCAGTTGGCCAGAAGAGACCCAGTACTTC. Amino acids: CASSWPEETQYF.

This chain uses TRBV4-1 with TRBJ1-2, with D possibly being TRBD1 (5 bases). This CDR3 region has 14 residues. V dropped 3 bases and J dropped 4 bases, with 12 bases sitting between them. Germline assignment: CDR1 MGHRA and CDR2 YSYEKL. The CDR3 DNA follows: TGCGCCAGCAGCCAGCAGGGATCGGTCTATGGCTACACCTTC. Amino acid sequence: CASSQQGSVYGYTF.

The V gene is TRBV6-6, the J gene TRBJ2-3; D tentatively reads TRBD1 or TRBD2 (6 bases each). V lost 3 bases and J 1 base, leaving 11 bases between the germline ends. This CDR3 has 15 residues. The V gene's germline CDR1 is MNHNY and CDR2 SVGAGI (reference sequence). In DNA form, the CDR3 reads TGTGCCAGCAGTTATCACAGGGAGGGCACAGATACGCAGTATTTT. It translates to CASSYHREGTDTQYF.

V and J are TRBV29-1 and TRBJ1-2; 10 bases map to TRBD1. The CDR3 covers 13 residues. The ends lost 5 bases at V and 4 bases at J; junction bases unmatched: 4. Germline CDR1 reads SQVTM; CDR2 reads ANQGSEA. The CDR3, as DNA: TGCAGCGTTCCTCGGACAGGGGGCTATGGCTACACCTTC. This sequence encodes CSVPRTGGYGYTF. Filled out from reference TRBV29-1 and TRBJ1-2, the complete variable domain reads SAVISQKPSRDICQRGTSLTIQCQVDSQVTMMFWYRQQPGQSLTLIATANQGSEATYESGFVIDKFPISRPNLTFSTLTVSNMSPEDSSIYLCSVPRTGGYGYTFGSGTRLTVV.

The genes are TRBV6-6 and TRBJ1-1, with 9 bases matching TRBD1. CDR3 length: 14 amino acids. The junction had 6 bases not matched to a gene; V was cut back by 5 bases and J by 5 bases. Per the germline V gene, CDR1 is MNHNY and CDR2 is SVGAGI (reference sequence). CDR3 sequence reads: CASSIQGAKTEAFF. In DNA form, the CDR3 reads TGTGCCAGCAGTATACAGGGGGCGAAAACTGAAGCTTTCTTT.

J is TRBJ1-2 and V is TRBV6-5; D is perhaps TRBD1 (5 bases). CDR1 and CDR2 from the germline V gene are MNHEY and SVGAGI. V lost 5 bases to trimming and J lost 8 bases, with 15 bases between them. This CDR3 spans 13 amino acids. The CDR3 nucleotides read TGTGCCAGCAGTACCCCCGGGGGATGGGGCTACACCTTC. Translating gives CASSTPGGWGYTF.

The CDR3 reads CASSDPGAKEKLFF. DNA for the CDR3: TGTGCCAGCAGTGACCCAGGGGCAAAGGAAAAACTGTTTTTT. The rearrangement links TRBV25-1 to TRBJ1-4, with D maybe TRBD1 (6 bases). From germline, CDR1 is MGHDK and CDR2 SYGVNS. CDR3 size: 14 residues. V was clipped by 3 bases and J by 8 bases, with 13 bases between them. Full variable domain (outside the CDR3, taken from reference TRBV25-1 and TRBJ1-4): EADIYQTPRYLVIGTGKKITLECSQTMGHDKMYWYQQDPGMELHLIHYSYGVNSTEKGDLSSESTVSRIRTEHFPLTLESARPSHTSQYLCASSDPGAKEKLFFGSGTQLSVL.

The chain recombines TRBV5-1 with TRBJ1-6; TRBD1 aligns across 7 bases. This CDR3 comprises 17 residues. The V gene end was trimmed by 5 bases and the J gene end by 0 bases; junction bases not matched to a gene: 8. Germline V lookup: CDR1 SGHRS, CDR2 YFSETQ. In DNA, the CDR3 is TGCGCCAGCAGTTGGACAGGCGAAAGCTCCTATAATTCACCCCTCCACTTT. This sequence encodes CASSWTGESSYNSPLHF.

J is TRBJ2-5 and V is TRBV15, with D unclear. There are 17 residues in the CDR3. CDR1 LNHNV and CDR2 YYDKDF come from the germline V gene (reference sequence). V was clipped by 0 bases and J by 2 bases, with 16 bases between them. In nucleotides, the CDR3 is TGTGCCACCAGCAGAGATTTAGAGACGACGGTACAAGAGACCCAGTACTTC. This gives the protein CATSRDLETTVQETQYF.

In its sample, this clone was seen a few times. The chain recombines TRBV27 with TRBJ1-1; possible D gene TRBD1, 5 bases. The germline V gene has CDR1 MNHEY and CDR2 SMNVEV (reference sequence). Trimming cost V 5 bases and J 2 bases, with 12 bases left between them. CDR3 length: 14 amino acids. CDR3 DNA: TGTGCCAGCAGTCCCGGGACCGGAAACACTGAAGCTTTCTTT. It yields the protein CASSPGTGNTEAFF.

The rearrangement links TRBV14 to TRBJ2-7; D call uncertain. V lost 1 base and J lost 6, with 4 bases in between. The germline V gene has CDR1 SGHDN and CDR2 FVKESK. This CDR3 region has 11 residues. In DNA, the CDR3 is TGTGCCAGCAGCCAAGGCCTCGAGCAGTACTTC. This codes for CASSQGLEQYF.

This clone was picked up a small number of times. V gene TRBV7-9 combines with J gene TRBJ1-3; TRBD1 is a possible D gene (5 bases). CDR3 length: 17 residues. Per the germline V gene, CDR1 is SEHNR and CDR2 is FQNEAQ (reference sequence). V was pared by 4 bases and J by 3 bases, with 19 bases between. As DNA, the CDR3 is TGTGCCAGCAGCTCCTCTTCCTCGTGGGGGGATGGAAACACCATATATTTT. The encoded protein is CASSSSSSWGDGNTIYF.

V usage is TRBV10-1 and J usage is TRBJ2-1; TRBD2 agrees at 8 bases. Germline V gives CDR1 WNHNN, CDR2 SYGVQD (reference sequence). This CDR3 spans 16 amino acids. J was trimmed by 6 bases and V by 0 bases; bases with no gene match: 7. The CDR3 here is CASSESSTGGGNEQFF. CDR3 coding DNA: TGCGCCAGCAGTGAGTCGTCGACGGGGGGGGGCAATGAGCAGTTCTTC.

CDR3 amino acids: CAITNEGRGDTEAFF. CDR3 in DNA: TGTGCCATCACAAACGAGGGCAGGGGAGACACTGAAGCTTTCTTT. This chain uses TRBV10-3 with TRBJ1-1; a possible D gene is TRBD1 (6 bases). The CDR3 has 15 residues. Trimming shortened V by 7 bases and J by 3 bases, and 18 bases separated the two germline ends. The germline V gene has CDR1 ENHRY and CDR2 SYGVKD.

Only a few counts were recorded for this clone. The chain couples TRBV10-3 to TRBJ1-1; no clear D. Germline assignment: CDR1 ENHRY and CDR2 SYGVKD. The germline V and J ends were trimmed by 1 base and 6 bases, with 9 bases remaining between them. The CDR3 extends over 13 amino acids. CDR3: CAISEFGVAEAFF. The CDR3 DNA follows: TGTGCCATCAGTGAGTTCGGGGTGGCTGAAGCTTTCTTT.

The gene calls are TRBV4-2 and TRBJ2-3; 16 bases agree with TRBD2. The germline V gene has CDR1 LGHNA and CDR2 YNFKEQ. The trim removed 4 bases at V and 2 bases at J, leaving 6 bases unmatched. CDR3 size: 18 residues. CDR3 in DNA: TGTGCCAGCAGCCCGGGACTAGCGGGGGGGAAGCACACAGATACGCAGTATTTT. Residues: CASSPGLAGGKHTDTQYF.

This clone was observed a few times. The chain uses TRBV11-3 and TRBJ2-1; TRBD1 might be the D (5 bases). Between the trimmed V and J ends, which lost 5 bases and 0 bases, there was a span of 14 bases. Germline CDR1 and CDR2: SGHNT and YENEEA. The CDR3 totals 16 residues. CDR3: CASSPNTGSSYNEQFF. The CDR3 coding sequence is TGTGCCAGCAGCCCAAATACAGGCAGCTCCTACAATGAGCAGTTCTTC.

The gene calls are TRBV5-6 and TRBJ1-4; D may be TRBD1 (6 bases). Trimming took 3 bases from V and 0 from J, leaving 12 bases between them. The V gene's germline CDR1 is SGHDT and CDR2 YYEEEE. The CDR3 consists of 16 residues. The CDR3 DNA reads TGTGCCAGCAGCTGGGGACAAGTTGCAACTAATGAAAAACTGTTTTTT. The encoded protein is CASSWGQVATNEKLFF.